This paragraph covers one T cell receptor beta chain sequence. Its cognate antigen is unknown. The junction differs from germline at one of its ends, possibly a read error. These data are taken from a study of T cells in Graves' hyperthyroidism and ophthalmopathy. Study-level results: Within blood appeared most thyroid clonotypes that had expanded above 0.001. Ophthalmopathy was distinguished from stable hyperthyroidism by 13 V-J signatures.

Researchers took RNA transcripts and amplified the TCR beta CDR3 regions from them. The HTBI primer set was used in a first-round RT-PCR of the TCR CDR3. TCRdb re-called the multiplex PCR reads with MiXCR, one entry per CDR3 protein. The sample holds fewer than 750,000 distinct CDR3 sequences; just over 45% are singletons and the top ten take 7.5% to 8.5%. This CDR3 is built from 15 residues. In germline, CDR1 is LGHNT, CDR2 FRNRAP. Patients were excluded because of uncontrolled infection, other autoimmune disease, pregnancy or lactation. Orbital computed tomography, thyroid ultrasound, serum thyroxine and TRAb, and clinical symptoms together informed the diagnoses.

The J gene is TRBJ1-2, the V gene TRBV12-5; D remains ambiguous. The sequence was obtained from a woman aged 18 to 35 with Graves' hyperthyroidism. Sequenced: peripheral blood or thyroid tissue (not recorded which). DNA for the CDR3: TGTGCTAGTGGTTTGGTACGGGCGAAAAACTATGACTACACCTTC. This encodes CASGLVRAKNYDYTF.